This TCR beta chain was sequenced during a study of blood T cell repertoires in COVID-19. Across the whole study: Acute and convalescent COVID-19 specimens originated in the United States, Italy and Spain. In each case, the material was cDNA or gDNA derived from T cells, B-cell-depleted T cells, or PBMCs.

Per the germline V gene, CDR1 is MNHEY and CDR2 is SVGAGI. The length of the CDR3 is 14 residues. J lost 2 bases, V lost 7 bases, and 6 bases had no gene match. Data came from immunoSEQ multiplex PCR; TCRdb stores just in-frame clones and leaves some out. Of about 210,000 clones in the sample, over 75% were seen once. Clinical histories supplied by participants themselves formed the basis of cohort assignment. Sequencing was performed on PBMCs or T cells enriched from blood (not recorded which). The sequence came from a man younger than 40 in a cohort exposed to, infected with or recovered from COVID-19 (not recorded which). The rearrangement uses TRBV6-5 and TRBJ2-7; 9 bases line up with TRBD1. The CDR3 nucleotides are TGTGCCAGCACCCTAAGACAGGGGGCCTACGAGCAGTACTTC. Its translation: CASTLRQGAYEQYF.